What follows are 27 T cell receptor beta chains derived from one specimen sequenced in a study of CD8+CD57+ T cells in acquired aplastic anemia. Sequenced patients had shown CD8+CD57+ cell expansion by flow cytometry. Profiling that covered TCR beta VDJ and CDR3 relied on genomic DNA as its template. TCRdb reanalysed the reads using MiXCR and keeps one entry per CDR3 protein. The sample has approximately 220,000 distinct CDR3 sequences, approximately 45% seen once; the top ten hold less than 9%. The sequenced sample was sorted CD4+, CD8+, or CD8+CD57+ T cells (not recorded which) from PBMCs. The receptors were gathered from a human donor with aplastic anemia.

This clonotype has just a few counts. V gene TRBV30 combines with J gene TRBJ2-2; no firm D call. Per germline, CDR1 GTSNPN and CDR2 SVGIG (reference sequence). The CDR3 has 15 residues. Trimming took off 3 bases at V and 3 bases at J, with 14 bases between the two ends. CDR3 region: CAWRTGTSDTGELFF. The CDR3 region has the DNA TGTGCCTGGAGGACTGGAACAAGTGACACCGGGGAGCTGTTTTTT.

The CDR3 spells CASSDTGGAAYGYTF. The CDR3 DNA is TGTGCCAGCAGTGATACAGGGGGCGCCGCGTATGGCTACACCTTC. The V call is TRBV12-3 or TRBV12-4, the J call TRBJ1-2; 9 nucleotides line up with TRBD1. CDR3 length equals 15 residues. The V segment lost 5 bases and the J segment 5 bases; nucleotides outside the gene matches: 9.

This clonotype was counted ten times or more. This rearrangement joins TRBV20-1 to TRBJ2-7; 7 nucleotides match TRBD2. The V gene's germline CDR1 is DFQATT and CDR2 SNEGSKA (reference sequence). The junction had 5 bases not matched to a gene; V was cut back by 3 bases and J by 0 bases. The CDR3 sequence is 14 residues long. The CDR3 coding sequence is TGCAGTGCTAGGTGGCGGGAGAGCTCCTACGAGCAGTACTTC. It is translated as CSARWRESSYEQYF.

The table lists this clonotype with a count of one. A much larger clone lies one base from this, so it may be a read error. The genes are TRBV6-2 or TRBV6-3 and TRBJ2-7; 12 bases are a match to TRBD2. V was clipped by 5 bases and J by 8 bases; unmatched bases: 7. From germline, CDR1 is MNHEY and CDR2 SVGEGT. The CDR3 is made up of 14 amino acids. The CDR3 here is CASSTGLAGTQQYF. For the CDR3, the DNA is TGTGCCAGCAGTACAGGACTAGCGGGGACGCAGCAGTACTTC.

As for this clonotype: This is likely a read error, given that the CDR3 carries no conserved phenylalanine or tryptophan at its end. The chain links TRBV28 to TRBJ1-1; D remains unclear. Per the germline V gene, CDR1 is MDHEN and CDR2 is SYDVKM. The length of the CDR3 is 12 residues. V was cut by 6 bases and J by 4 bases, with 9 bases left in between. CDR3 sequence reads: CASSRVSTEAFL. The DNA for the CDR3 is TGTGCCAGCAGCCGGGTGAGCACTGAAGCTTTCCTT.

There are many counts of this clonotype. The V gene is TRBV12-3 or TRBV12-4, the J gene TRBJ1-6, with a possible D match to TRBD1 (5 bases). The V gene lost 6 bases and the J gene lost 9 bases, with 9 bases spanning the gap. The CDR3 is made up of 12 amino acids. CDR3: CASSRDISPLHF. The CDR3 DNA reads TGTGCCAGCAGCAGGGATATTTCACCCCTCCACTTT.

This clonotype was seen many times. This chain uses TRBV20-1 with TRBJ2-1, with 11 bases lining up with TRBD2. This CDR3 is 15 amino acids long. Germline values: CDR1 DFQATT, CDR2 SNEGSKA (reference sequence). Germline trimming cut 2 bases from V and 4 bases from J; bases unmatched to any gene: 4. The chain's CDR3 is CSARQGLAAYNEQFF. The CDR3 DNA sequence: TGCAGTGCTAGACAGGGACTAGCGGCTTACAATGAGCAGTTCTTC.

The rearrangement joins TRBV9 to TRBJ1-2, with 8 bases identical to TRBD1. Germline values: CDR1 SGDLS, CDR2 YYNGEE. Unmatched junction bases numbered 12, after V lost 3 bases and J lost 8 bases. The CDR3 spans 15 residues. The CDR3 nucleotides are TGTGCCAGCAGCGGTGGACAGGGCGCGGAAGAGGGCTACACCTTC. This translates into CASSGGQGAEEGYTF. Supplemented by reference TRBV9 and TRBJ1-2, the full variable domain reads DSGVTQTPKHLITATGQRVTLRCSPRSGDLSVYWYQQSLDQGLQFLIQYYNGEERAKGNILERFSAQQFPDLHSELNLSSLELGDSALYFCASSGGQGAEEGYTFGSGTRLTVV.

Notes on this clonotype: Mismatch with germline at one junction end may stem from a read error. The chain employs TRBV25-1 and TRBJ1-2, with a weak D call TRBD1 (5 bases). Per germline, CDR1 MGHDK and CDR2 SYGVNS. The CDR3 spans 13 residues. CDR3 loop: CAGRGELGYDYTF. The DNA for the CDR3 is TGTGCCGGCCGAGGGGAACTTGGCTATGACTACACCTTC.

This clonotype was recorded a few times. One end of the junction varies from germline; a read error may be responsible. The V gene is TRBV12-3 or TRBV12-4, the J gene TRBJ1-5, with 8 bases that match TRBD1. The CDR3 totals 15 residues. CDR3: CASSLDRASNQSQHF. The CDR3 region has the DNA TGTGCCAGCAGTTTGGACAGGGCTAGCAATCAGTCCCAGCATTTT.

The J gene is TRBJ2-1, the V gene TRBV13; D might be TRBD1 or TRBD2, each matching 6 bases. Germline V CDR1 and CDR2: PRHDT, FYEKMQ (reference sequence). V lost 3 bases to trimming and J lost 4 bases, with 16 bases between them. This CDR3 comprises 16 residues. The CDR3 is CASSFGRLGGYNEQFF. The CDR3 nucleotides read TGTGCCAGCAGCTTCGGCAGACTAGGGGGGTACAATGAGCAGTTCTTC.

Ten or more counts support this clonotype. The genes are TRBV9 and TRBJ2-7, with TRBD2 matching 7 bases. J gave up 2 bases and V 3 bases, and 8 bases lay outside the gene matches. Looked up from germline, CDR1 is SGDLS and CDR2 is YYNGEE. This CDR3 region has 15 residues. In DNA form, the CDR3 reads TGTGCCAGCAGCGCTTCCGGGACTACCGCCTACGAGCAGTACTTC. Protein sequence: CASSASGTTAYEQYF.

V and J are TRBV5-1 and TRBJ1-1; 11 nucleotides agree with TRBD1. The CDR3 spans 15 residues. Trimming took 2 bases from V and 5 from J; bases not matched to a gene: 5. CDR1 and CDR2 from the germline V gene are SGHRS and YFSETQ. This CDR3 is CASSFKGQGGTEAFF. CDR3 bases: TGCGCCAGCAGCTTTAAGGGACAGGGGGGAACTGAAGCTTTCTTT.

The rearrangement uses TRBV7-9 and TRBJ1-3; TRBD1 agrees at 7 bases. The J segment lost 3 bases and the V segment lost 5 bases, leaving 7 bases of the junction unmatched. The CDR3 extends over 15 amino acids. Germline-derived CDR1 and CDR2 are SEHNR and FQNEAQ (reference sequence). The chain's CDR3 is CASSPRQGGGNTIYF. The CDR3 nucleotides read TGTGCCAGCAGCCCCCGACAGGGTGGTGGAAACACCATATATTTT.

There are many counts of this clonotype. The genes are TRBV6-5 and TRBJ2-7; D is uncertain. CDR3 length: 13 amino acids. CDR1 is MNHEY, CDR2 SVGAGI, per germline. Trimming took 6 bases from V and 4 from J, leaving 13 bases between them. For the CDR3, the DNA is TGTGCCAGCAGCCTCGCCCCAGCTTACGAGCAGTACTTC. It encodes CASSLAPAYEQYF.

This clonotype appeared many times. J is TRBJ2-2 and V is TRBV6-5; tentatively, D is TRBD1 or TRBD2 (6 bases each). V was pared by 5 bases and J by 7 bases, with 11 bases between. The CDR3 totals 13 residues. Germline values: CDR1 MNHEY, CDR2 SVGAGI. The CDR3 DNA reads TGTGCCAGCAGTCTAGAGGGGGGCGGGGAGCTGTTTTTT. It encodes CASSLEGGGELFF.

This clonotype was counted a single time. The V and J genes are TRBV20-1 and TRBJ2-3, with 9 bases that match TRBD2. There are 15 residues in the CDR3. With 3 bases clipped from V and 1 base from J, the junction kept 5 bases outside the gene matches. CDR1 DFQATT and CDR2 SNEGSKA come from the germline V gene (reference sequence). CDR3 region: CSASPIAGGTDTQYF. The CDR3 nucleotides read TGCAGTGCTAGTCCTATAGCGGGGGGCACAGATACGCAGTATTTT.

This clonotype has ten or more counts. The chain carries TRBV19 and TRBJ2-7; 8 nucleotides agree with TRBD2. This CDR3 has 15 residues. The ends lost 6 bases at V and 0 bases at J; junction bases unmatched: 7. Germline V gene lookup returns CDR1 LNHDA and CDR2 SQIVND (reference sequence). The CDR3 protein is CASRKLADGSYEQYF. CDR3 sequence (DNA): TGTGCCAGTAGAAAACTAGCGGACGGCTCCTACGAGCAGTACTTC.

The rearrangement joins TRBV5-5 to TRBJ2-2, with 8 nucleotides matching TRBD2. Trimming removed 2 bases from V and 3 bases from J; junction bases left unmatched: 12. Germline CDR1 reads SGHKS; CDR2 reads YYEKEE (reference sequence). The length of the CDR3 is 18 residues. The CDR3 nucleotides are TGTGCCAGCAGCTTACGGGTAAGCAGCGGGAGTTACACCGGGGAGCTGTTTTTT. It translates to CASSLRVSSGSYTGELFF.

This clonotype was detected once. The chain links TRBV7-9 to TRBJ2-5; maybe TRBD1 (6 bases). Germline assignment: CDR1 SEHNR and CDR2 FQNEAQ (reference sequence). The CDR3 sequence is 15 residues long. Trimming pared 1 base from V and 5 bases from J, leaving 14 bases between. As DNA, the CDR3 is TGTGCCAGCAGCTTAGACAGGGCGTCAGGCGAGACCCAGTACTTC. Translated, it gives CASSLDRASGETQYF.

The chain has TRBV15 and TRBJ2-1; TRBD2 aligns across 8 bases. The CDR3 covers 14 residues. The germline V gene has CDR1 LNHNV and CDR2 YYDKDF (reference sequence). Trimming at V came to 10 bases and at J to 2 bases, leaving 7 bases not matched to a gene. CDR3: CASSAGEAYNEQFF. The DNA of the CDR3 is TGTGCCAGCTCAGCGGGAGAGGCCTACAATGAGCAGTTCTTC.

The V gene is TRBV30, the J gene TRBJ2-3; 10 bases are a match to TRBD1. Germline CDR1 is GTSNPN and CDR2 is SVGIG (reference sequence). V lost 3 bases and J lost 7; bases outside the gene matches: 13. The CDR3 has 16 amino acids. DNA for the CDR3: TGTGCCTGGAGGTCTGGGACAGGGGAGCCGATCAATACGCAGTATTTT. Its translation is CAWRSGTGEPINTQYF.

This clonotype was counted many times. This sequence joins TRBV7-6 and TRBJ2-7; D gene uncertain. Trimming took off 2 bases at V and 3 bases at J, with 8 bases between the two ends. This CDR3 is 13 amino acids long. The germline gives CDR1 SGHVS, CDR2 FNYEAQ. CDR3 amino acids: CASSLSVDYEQYF. In nucleotides, the CDR3 is TGTGCCAGCAGCTTATCTGTTGACTACGAGCAGTACTTC.

V usage is TRBV15 and J usage is TRBJ2-6; no reliable D call. The CDR3 contains 19 residues. CDR1 and CDR2 from the germline V gene are LNHNV and YYDKDF (reference sequence). V shed 0 bases and J shed 0 bases, with 15 bases lying between them. CDR3 amino acids: CATSRDLVTVSSGANVLTF. DNA of the CDR3: TGTGCCACCAGCAGAGATCTCGTGACCGTAAGCTCTGGGGCCAACGTCCTGACTTTC.

The CDR3 sequence: CATSLGTGRPYGYTF. For the CDR3, the DNA is TGTGCCACCAGTTTAGGGACTGGGCGCCCGTATGGCTACACCTTC. The chain joins TRBV24-1 to TRBJ1-2, with D maybe TRBD1 (5 bases). The CDR3 covers 15 residues. Germline-derived CDR1 and CDR2 are KGHDR and SFDVKD. V dropped 6 bases and J dropped 5 bases, with 18 bases sitting between them.

This clonotype was detected many times. V gene TRBV4-1 combines with J gene TRBJ2-7; D gene unclear. Per the germline V gene, CDR1 is MGHRA and CDR2 is YSYEKL. This CDR3 region has 15 residues. V gave up 1 base and J gave up 3 bases, with 13 bases separating them. In DNA, the CDR3 is TGCGCCAGCAGCCAAGTTCAGGACGCCCTCTACGAGCAGTACTTC. Its translation is CASSQVQDALYEQYF.

The chain uses TRBV5-1 and TRBJ2-3, with D possibly being TRBD1 (6 bases). Germline-derived CDR1 and CDR2 are SGHRS and YFSETQ. CDR3 length: 15 amino acids. The V end was cut by 0 bases, the J end by 4 bases, with 12 bases between. CDR3 bases: TGCGCCAGCAGCTTGGAGGGGGTTCAGGCAGATACGCAGTATTTT. Protein product: CASSLEGVQADTQYF.